These 9 T cell receptor beta chains were sequenced from one sample in a study of T-cell reconstitution after alpha-beta-depleted transplantation in children. TCRbeta library preparation incorporated unique molecular identifiers. One entry per CDR3 protein, called by TCRdb with MiXCR from the PCR reads. This sample has 400,000 to 500,000 distinct CDR3 sequences, with approximately 10% found just once. The source material was PBMCs from the stem cell graft donor, sampled from the stem cell graft. Receptors originate from a human donor who donated a stem cell graft to a child with acute myeloid leukemia.

On this clonotype: One base away lies a much larger clone, so this may be a sequencing read error. V is TRBV20-1 and J is TRBJ2-1; 10 bases agree with TRBD2. This CDR3 has 15 amino acids. Germline CDR1 DFQATT, CDR2 SNEGSKA (reference sequence). V dropped 4 bases and J dropped 8; count of bases not matched to a gene: 11. CDR3 DNA sequence: TGCAGTGCTATGAACCTAGCGGGGGTGATGGATGAGCAGTTCTTC. Amino acid sequence: CSAMNLAGVMDEQFF.

The chain carries TRBV27 and TRBJ1-4; 9 bases are a match to TRBD1. The germline V gene encodes CDR1 MNHEY and CDR2 SMNVEV (reference sequence). With 4 bases clipped from V and 4 bases from J, the junction kept 1 base outside the gene matches. The CDR3 length is 14 residues. DNA for the CDR3: TGTGCCAGCAGTTACAGGGGGCTTAATGAAAAACTGTTTTTT. This gives the protein CASSYRGLNEKLFF.

This clonotype was seen at least ten times. The chain combines TRBV25-1 with TRBJ1-3, with 12 bases matching TRBD1. The CDR3 spans 16 residues. With 7 bases clipped from V and 4 bases from J, the junction kept 8 bases outside the gene matches. Germline CDR1 and CDR2: MGHDK and SYGVNS. Here the CDR3 DNA reads TGTGCCAGCACGCCCCGGGACAGGGGGCTCGGAAACACCATATATTTT. Amino acids: CASTPRDRGLGNTIYF.

This clonotype showed up just a few times. V is TRBV6-5 and J is TRBJ2-7; a weak D match, TRBD2 (6 bases). The CDR3 has 13 amino acids. CDR1 is MNHEY, CDR2 SVGAGI, per germline. Trimming shortened V by 2 bases and J by 3 bases, and 8 bases separated the two germline ends. CDR3 bases: TGTGCCAGCAGTTACGGCGGGGACTACGAGCAGTACTTC. Translating gives CASSYGGDYEQYF.

This clonotype was found a few times. This sequence joins TRBV27 and TRBJ2-7; D gene ambiguous. There are 13 residues in the CDR3. Trimming shortened V by 2 bases and J by 2 bases, and 7 bases separated the two germline ends. The germline V gene encodes CDR1 MNHEY and CDR2 SMNVEV (reference sequence). Here the CDR3 reads CASSLKNAYEQYF. The DNA of the CDR3 is TGTGCCAGCAGTTTAAAGAACGCCTACGAGCAGTACTTC.

This clonotype was seen a few times. CDR3 loop: CASSLGTSYNEQFF. The CDR3 DNA reads TGTGCCAGCAGCTTGGGGACTTCCTACAATGAGCAGTTCTTC. The chain links TRBV6-2 or TRBV6-3 to TRBJ2-1, with a weak D call TRBD2 (6 bases). The length of the CDR3 is 14 residues. V gave up 6 bases and J gave up 1 base, with 10 bases separating them. The germline V gene has CDR1 MNHEY and CDR2 SVGEGT.

This clonotype turned up a few times. The chain combines TRBV7-2 with TRBJ2-5, with a weak D call TRBD2 (5 bases). Trimming shortened V by 5 bases and J by 0 bases, and 7 bases separated the two germline ends. The CDR3 has 13 residues. Germline CDR1 reads SGHTA; CDR2 reads FQGNSA. For the CDR3, the DNA is TGTGCCAGCAGCGAGCGGAACCAAGAGACCCAGTACTTC. This encodes CASSERNQETQYF.

This clonotype has only a few counts. This chain connects TRBV9 to TRBJ2-7; D is perhaps TRBD1 or TRBD2 (5 bases each). The CDR3 runs 15 residues. Trimming took 0 bases from V and 6 from J, leaving 16 bases between them. In germline, CDR1 is SGDLS, CDR2 YYNGEE. In DNA, the CDR3 is TGTGCCAGCAGCGTAGCGCTGGGACCTGCACCCGAGCAGTACTTC. It translates to CASSVALGPAPEQYF.

This chain links TRBV6-2 or TRBV6-3 with TRBJ1-3, with a weak D call TRBD1 (6 bases). From germline, CDR1 is MNHEY and CDR2 SVGEGT. The V gene lost 8 bases and the J gene lost 0 bases, with 20 bases spanning the gap. This CDR3 spans 17 amino acids. This CDR3 reads CASRRLETGSSGNTIYF. CDR3 coding DNA: TGTGCCAGCCGCCGATTGGAGACAGGAAGCTCTGGAAACACCATATATTTT.